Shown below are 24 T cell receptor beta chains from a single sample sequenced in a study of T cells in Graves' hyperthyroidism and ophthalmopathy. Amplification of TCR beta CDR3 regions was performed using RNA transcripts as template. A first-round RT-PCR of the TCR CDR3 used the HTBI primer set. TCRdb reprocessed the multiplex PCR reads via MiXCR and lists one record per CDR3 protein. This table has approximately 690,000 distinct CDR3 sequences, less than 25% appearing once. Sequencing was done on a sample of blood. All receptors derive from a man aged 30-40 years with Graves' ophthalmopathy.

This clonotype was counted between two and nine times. This CDR3 reads CASSPHKTGYGYTF. The CDR3 nucleotides are TGTGCCAGCAGCCCGCATAAAACCGGATATGGCTACACCTTC. The V call is TRBV7-8, the J call TRBJ1-2; no clear D gene. V lost 5 bases and J 5 bases, leaving 15 bases between the germline ends. CDR3 length: 14 residues. Germline CDR1 SGHVS, CDR2 FQNEAQ.

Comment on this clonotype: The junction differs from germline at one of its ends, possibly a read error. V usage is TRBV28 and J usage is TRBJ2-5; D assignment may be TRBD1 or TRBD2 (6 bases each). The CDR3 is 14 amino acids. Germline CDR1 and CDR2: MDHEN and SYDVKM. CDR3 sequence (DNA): TGTGCCAGCAGTTTTCGGGACACTGGGACTCCGGTCCACTTC. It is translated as CASSFRDTGTPVHF.

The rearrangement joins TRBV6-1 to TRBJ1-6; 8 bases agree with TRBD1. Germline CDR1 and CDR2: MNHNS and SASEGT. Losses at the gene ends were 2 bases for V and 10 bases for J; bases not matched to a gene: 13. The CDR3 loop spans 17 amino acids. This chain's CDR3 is CASSERTGRSAGSPLHF. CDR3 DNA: TGTGCCAGCAGTGAAAGGACAGGGAGATCAGCAGGATCACCCCTCCACTTT.

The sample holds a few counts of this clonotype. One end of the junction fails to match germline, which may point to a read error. The CDR3 region is CATSDKGSYDEQFF. DNA for the CDR3: TGTGCCACCAGTGATAAAGGATCCTACGATGAGCAGTTCTTC. The chain has TRBV24-1 and TRBJ2-1; no firm D call. This CDR3 region has 14 residues. Germline CDR1 reads KGHDR; CDR2 reads SFDVKD.

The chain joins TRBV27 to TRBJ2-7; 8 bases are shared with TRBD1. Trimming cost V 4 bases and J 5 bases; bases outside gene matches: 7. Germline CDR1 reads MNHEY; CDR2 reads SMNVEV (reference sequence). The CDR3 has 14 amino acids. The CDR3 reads CASSSLTGDHEQYF. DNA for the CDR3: TGTGCCAGCAGTTCACTGACAGGGGACCACGAGCAGTACTTC.

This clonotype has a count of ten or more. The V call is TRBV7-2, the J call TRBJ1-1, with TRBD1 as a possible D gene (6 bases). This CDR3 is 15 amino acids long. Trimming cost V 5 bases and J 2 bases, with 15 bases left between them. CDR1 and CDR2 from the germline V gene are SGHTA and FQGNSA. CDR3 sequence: CASSHRGQINTEAFF. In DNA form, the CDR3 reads TGTGCCAGCAGCCACCGGGGGCAGATTAACACTGAAGCTTTCTTT.

CDR3 coding DNA: TGTGCCAGCAGTTACCCGTCCTACGAGCAGTACTTC. Residues: CASSYPSYEQYF. The chain has TRBV6-8 and TRBJ2-7; D is undetermined. V lost 2 bases, J lost 1 base, and 3 bases lay in between. Germline V gives CDR1 MNHGY, CDR2 SAAAGT. The CDR3 loop spans 12 amino acids.

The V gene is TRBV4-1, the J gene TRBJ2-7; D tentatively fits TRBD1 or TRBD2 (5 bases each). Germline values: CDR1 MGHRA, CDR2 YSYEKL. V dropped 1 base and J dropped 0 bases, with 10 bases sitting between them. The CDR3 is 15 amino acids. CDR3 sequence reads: CASSQAGTPSYEQYF. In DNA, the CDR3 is TGCGCCAGCAGCCAAGCGGGGACGCCCTCCTACGAGCAGTACTTC.

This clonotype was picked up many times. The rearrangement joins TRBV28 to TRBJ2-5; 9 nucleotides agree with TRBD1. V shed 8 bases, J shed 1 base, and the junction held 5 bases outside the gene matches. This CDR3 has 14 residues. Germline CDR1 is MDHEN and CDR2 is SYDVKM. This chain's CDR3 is CASGTGLGQETQYF. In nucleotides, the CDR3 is TGTGCCAGCGGGACAGGGCTCGGCCAAGAGACCCAGTACTTC.

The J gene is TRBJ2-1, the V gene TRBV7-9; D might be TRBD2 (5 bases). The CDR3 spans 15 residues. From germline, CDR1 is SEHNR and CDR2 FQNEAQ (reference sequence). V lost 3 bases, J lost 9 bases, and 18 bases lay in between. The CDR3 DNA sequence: TGTGCCAGCAGCTTGGGCTCCGACTCACTAGGTGAGCAGTTCTTC. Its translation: CASSLGSDSLGEQFF.

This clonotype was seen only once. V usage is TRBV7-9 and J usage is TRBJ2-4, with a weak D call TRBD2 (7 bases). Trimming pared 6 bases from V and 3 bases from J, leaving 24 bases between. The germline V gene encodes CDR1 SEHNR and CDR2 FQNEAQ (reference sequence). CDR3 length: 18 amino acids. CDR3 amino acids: CASSLGGGGGADKNIQYF. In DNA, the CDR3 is TGTGCCAGCAGTCTTGGGGGGGGGGGGGGCGCAGACAAAAACATTCAGTACTTC.

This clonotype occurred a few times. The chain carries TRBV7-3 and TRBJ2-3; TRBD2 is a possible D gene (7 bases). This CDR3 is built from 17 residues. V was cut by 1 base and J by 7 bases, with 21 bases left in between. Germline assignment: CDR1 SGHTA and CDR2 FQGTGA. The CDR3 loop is CASSLMGRGGGKNTQYF. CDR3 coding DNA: TGTGCCAGCAGCTTAATGGGCCGGGGAGGGGGAAAGAATACGCAGTATTTT.

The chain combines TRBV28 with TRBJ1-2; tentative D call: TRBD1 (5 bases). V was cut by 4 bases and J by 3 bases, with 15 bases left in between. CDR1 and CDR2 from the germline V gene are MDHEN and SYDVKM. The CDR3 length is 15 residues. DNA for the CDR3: TGTGCCAGCAGTTCCATCAGGGCGCCACACTATGGCTACACCTTC. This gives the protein CASSSIRAPHYGYTF.

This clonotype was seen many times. CDR3 DNA: TGCAGTGCTAGAGATCTGGGGATTCAAGAGACCCAGTACTTC. It is translated as CSARDLGIQETQYF. This sequence joins TRBV20-1 and TRBJ2-5, with D unclear. The V gene lost 0 bases and the J gene lost 2 bases, with 10 bases spanning the gap. The CDR3 runs 14 residues. Germline V gene sequence: CDR1 DFQATT, CDR2 SNEGSKA (reference sequence).

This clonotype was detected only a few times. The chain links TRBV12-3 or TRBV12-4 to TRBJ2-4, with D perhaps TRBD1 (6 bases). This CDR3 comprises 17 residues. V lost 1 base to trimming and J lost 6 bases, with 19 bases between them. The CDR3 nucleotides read TGTGCCAGCAGTTTAGGTGGGGCAGGGGCGCTTGGAAACATTCAGTACTTC. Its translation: CASSLGGAGALGNIQYF.

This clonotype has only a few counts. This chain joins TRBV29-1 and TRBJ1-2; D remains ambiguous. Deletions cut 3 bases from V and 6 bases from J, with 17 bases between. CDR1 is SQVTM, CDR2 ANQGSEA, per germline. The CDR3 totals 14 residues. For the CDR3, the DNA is TGCAGCGTTGATACCGGGGTGACAATGGATGGCTACACCTTC. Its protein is CSVDTGVTMDGYTF.

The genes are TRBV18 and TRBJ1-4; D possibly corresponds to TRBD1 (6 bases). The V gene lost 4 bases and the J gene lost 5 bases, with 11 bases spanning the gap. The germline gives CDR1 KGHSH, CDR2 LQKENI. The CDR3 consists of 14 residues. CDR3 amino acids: CASSRTDFNEKLFF. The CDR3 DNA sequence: TGTGCCAGCTCACGGACAGACTTCAATGAAAAACTGTTTTTT.

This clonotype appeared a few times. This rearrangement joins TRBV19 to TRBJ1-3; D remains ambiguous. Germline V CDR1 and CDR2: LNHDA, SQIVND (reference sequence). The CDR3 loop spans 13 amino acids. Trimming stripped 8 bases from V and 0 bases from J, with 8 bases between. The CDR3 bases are TGTGCCAGTCGCACGGTCTCTGGAAACACCATATATTTT. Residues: CASRTVSGNTIYF.

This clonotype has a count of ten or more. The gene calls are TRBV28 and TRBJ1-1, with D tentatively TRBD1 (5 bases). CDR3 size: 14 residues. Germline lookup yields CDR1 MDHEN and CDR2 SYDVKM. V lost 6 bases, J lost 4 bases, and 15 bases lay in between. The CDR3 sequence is CASRPGGGGTEAFF. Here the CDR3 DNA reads TGTGCCAGCAGGCCCGGGGGTGGGGGCACTGAAGCTTTCTTT.

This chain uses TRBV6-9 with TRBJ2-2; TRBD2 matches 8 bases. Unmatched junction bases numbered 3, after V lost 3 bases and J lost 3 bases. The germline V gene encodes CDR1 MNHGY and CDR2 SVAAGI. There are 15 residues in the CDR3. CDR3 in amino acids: CASSYGGGHTGELFF. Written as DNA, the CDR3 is TGTGCCAGCAGTTACGGGGGGGGTCACACCGGGGAGCTGTTTTTT.

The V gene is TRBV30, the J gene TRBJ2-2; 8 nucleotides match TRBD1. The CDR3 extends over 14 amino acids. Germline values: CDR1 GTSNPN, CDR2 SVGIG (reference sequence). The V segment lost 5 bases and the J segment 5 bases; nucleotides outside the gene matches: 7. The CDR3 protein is CAWGGTGPTGELFF. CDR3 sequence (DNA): TGTGCCTGGGGTGGGACAGGTCCTACCGGGGAGCTGTTTTTT.

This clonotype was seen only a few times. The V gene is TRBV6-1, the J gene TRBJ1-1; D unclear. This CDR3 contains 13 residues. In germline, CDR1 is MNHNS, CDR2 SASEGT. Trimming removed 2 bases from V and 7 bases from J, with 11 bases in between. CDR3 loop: CASSELAVGEAFF. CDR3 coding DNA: TGTGCCAGCAGTGAATTGGCAGTCGGTGAAGCTTTCTTT.

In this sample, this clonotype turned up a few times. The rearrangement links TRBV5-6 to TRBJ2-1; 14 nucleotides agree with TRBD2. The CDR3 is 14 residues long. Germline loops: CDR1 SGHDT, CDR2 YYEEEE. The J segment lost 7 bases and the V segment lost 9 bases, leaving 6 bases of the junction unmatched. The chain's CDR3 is CAIGTSGSSNEQFF. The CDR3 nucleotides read TGTGCCATCGGGACTAGCGGGAGTTCGAATGAGCAGTTCTTC.

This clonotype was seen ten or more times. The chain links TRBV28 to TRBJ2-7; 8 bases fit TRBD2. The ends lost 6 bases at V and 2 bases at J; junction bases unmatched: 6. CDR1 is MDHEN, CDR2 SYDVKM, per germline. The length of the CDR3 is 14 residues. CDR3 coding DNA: TGTGCCAGCAGGGCTACTAGCGGAGCCTACGAGCAGTACTTC. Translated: CASRATSGAYEQYF.